A selection of T cell receptor beta chains follows, all from one sample in a study of response to subunit inactivated influenza vaccine. TCRdb independently ran MiXCR on the RT-PCR reads; one entry per CDR3 protein. The sample carries around 760,000 distinct CDR3 sequences, 11% to 15% recorded once. The sequencing used PBMCs from blood, collected 14 days before vaccination. The receptors were sampled from a man aged 50 to 59 who received an inactivated influenza vaccine. Each CDR3 is given with its conserved first and last residue. D genes are given only for firm matches. Clone sizes are given selectively: once, few, many, or a class where the clone is expanded.

CDR3 length	V gene	D gene	J gene	clone size	CDR3 protein	CDR3 DNA
15	TRBV10-3	TRBD1	TRBJ1-1	NA	CAISGQLQGATEAFF	TGTGCCATCAGTGGGCAACTCCAGGGGGCAACTGAAGCTTTCTTT
13	TRBV29-1	TRBD1	TRBJ2-1	few	CSVVGTVHNEQFF	TGCAGCGTTGTCGGGACAGTCCACAATGAGCAGTTCTTC
12	TRBV29-1	TRBD2	TRBJ2-5	NA	CSELAGGAPQYF	TGCAGCGAACTAGCGGGGGGAGCTCCCCAGTACTTC
11	TRBV29-1	TRBD1	TRBJ2-5	NA	CSGDRGETQYF	TGCAGCGGGGACAGGGGAGAGACCCAGTACTTC
12	TRBV20-1	NA	TRBJ2-7	few	CSARDYRREQYF	TGCAGTGCTAGAGATTATCGGCGTGAGCAGTACTTC
11	TRBV24-1	NA	TRBJ2-1	NA	CATGGTDEQFF	TGTGCCACCGGGGGGACAGATGAGCAGTTCTTC
11	TRBV2	NA	TRBJ2-7	few	CASSEGYAQYF	TGTGCCAGCAGTGAGGGCTACGCTCAGTACTTC
13	TRBV2	NA	TRBJ1-2	NA	CATGRTHGHGYTF	TGTGCCACAGGACGCACGCACGGTCATGGCTACACCTTC
16	TRBV24-1	NA	TRBJ2-1	few	CATSDYADSSYNEQFF	TGTGCCACCAGTGATTATGCGGATAGCTCCTACAATGAGCAGTTCTTC
15	TRBV28	NA	TRBJ2-3	NA	CASSLLPGPTDTQYF	TGTGCCAGCAGTTTATTGCCAGGGCCCACAGATACGCAGTATTTT
15	TRBV29-1	TRBD1	TRBJ2-2	once	CSVADGTEGAGELFF	TGCAGCGTTGCCGACGGGACAGAGGGGGCCGGGGAGCTGTTTTTT
15	TRBV20-1	TRBD1	TRBJ2-6	few	CSARPTGVGANVLTF	TGCAGTGCTAGACCAACAGGGGTCGGGGCCAACGTCCTGACTTTC
15	TRBV7-9	NA	TRBJ2-5	NA	CASSSPGRKQETQYF	TGTGCCAGCAGCTCCCCTGGCAGGAAACAAGAGACCCAGTACTTC
13	TRBV5-6	TRBD1	TRBJ1-1	NA	CTSSLVQGAEAFF	TGTACCAGCAGCTTGGTTCAGGGGGCGGAGGCTTTCTTT